Following are 10 T cell receptor beta chains from one sample sequenced in a study of vaccination and CD4 T cells after COVID-19. Their cognate antigens are unknown. Treatment in this sample: 10-day PBMC culture with coronavirus spike peptide pools or control peptides (ViraFEST assay). Sequencing of cultured CD4+ T cell DNA used the Oncomine TCR Beta short-read assay. TCRdb re-called the PCR reads with MiXCR, one entry per CDR3 protein. This sample carries about 15,000 distinct CDR3 sequences, about 55% of them seen once, and the ten largest clones take about 14%. The source material was CD4+ T cells from blood, cultured in vitro. These TCRs come from a human donor who had recovered from COVID-19.

The chain is built from TRBV18 and TRBJ1-2, with 9 bases lining up with TRBD1. Losses at the gene ends were 5 bases for V and 8 bases for J; bases not matched to a gene: 12. The germline V gene encodes CDR1 KGHSH and CDR2 LQKENI. This CDR3 is 15 amino acids long. CDR3 residues: CASSNRDRENSGYTF. The CDR3 DNA reads as TGTGCCAGCTCAAACCGGGACAGGGAAAATTCCGGCTACACCTTC.

The chain joins TRBV5-4 to TRBJ2-3, with D unresolved. V lost 3 bases, J lost 5 bases, and 7 bases lay in between. Germline CDR1 and CDR2: SGHNT and YYREEE (reference sequence). This CDR3 comprises 12 residues. This chain's CDR3 is CASSSTRDTQYF. The CDR3 DNA reads as TGTGCCAGCAGCTCCACCCGAGATACGCAGTATTTT.

The sample holds a few counts of this clonotype. The chain couples TRBV30 to TRBJ1-5; 7 positions agree with TRBD1. V lost 4 bases and J lost 7; bases outside the gene matches: 10. From germline, CDR1 is GTSNPN and CDR2 SVGIG (reference sequence). The CDR3 runs 14 residues. The CDR3 sequence: CAWIPRGREQPQHF. Written as DNA, the CDR3 is TGTGCCTGGATCCCTAGGGGGCGGGAACAGCCCCAGCATTTT. The full variable domain, in which reference TRBV30 and TRBJ1-5 provide the parts outside the CDR3, is SQTIHQWPATLVQPVGSPLSLECTVEGTSNPNLYWYRQAAGRGLQLLFYSVGIGQISSEVPQNLSASRPQDRQFILSSKKLLLSDSGFYLCAWIPRGREQPQHFGDGTRLSIL.

This rearrangement joins TRBV11-3 to TRBJ2-7; tentative D call: TRBD2 (6 bases). Germline CDR1 reads SGHNT; CDR2 reads YENEEA. This CDR3 comprises 14 residues. Trimming cost V 4 bases and J 0 bases, with 10 bases left between them. CDR3 sequence reads: CASSWRGSSYEQYF. In DNA form, the CDR3 reads TGTGCCAGCAGCTGGCGGGGTAGCTCCTACGAGCAGTACTTC.

This chain joins TRBV7-8 and TRBJ2-7; weak D call: TRBD2 (6 bases). The CDR3 extends over 15 amino acids. Trimming cost V 6 bases and J 6 bases, with 21 bases left between them. In germline, CDR1 is SGHVS, CDR2 FQNEAQ. CDR3 coding DNA: TGTGCCAGCAGTCCGGAGGGGAGAGGGACGGGCGAGCAGTACTTC. Translating it yields CASSPEGRGTGEQYF.

In this sample, this clonotype turned up a few times. The rearrangement joins TRBV5-5 to TRBJ1-5; D call uncertain. V was pared by 2 bases and J by 9 bases, with 15 bases between. The CDR3 consists of 14 residues. The germline V gene has CDR1 SGHKS and CDR2 YYEKEE (reference sequence). CDR3 region: CASSFLGTDGPQHF. The CDR3 nucleotides are TGTGCCAGCAGCTTTTTAGGCACCGATGGGCCCCAGCATTTT.

The CDR3 is CASYGLKGDKNIQYF. CDR3 sequence (DNA): TGTGCCAGCTACGGGTTAAAGGGAGACAAAAACATTCAGTACTTC. V usage is TRBV27 and J usage is TRBJ2-4, with D possibly matching TRBD2 (5 bases). V dropped 8 bases and J dropped 3 bases, with 17 bases sitting between them. CDR3 length: 15 amino acids. Germline CDR1 is MNHEY and CDR2 is SMNVEV (reference sequence).

The chain recombines TRBV7-2 with TRBJ2-5; D gene uncertain. The V gene lost 3 bases and the J gene lost 4 bases, with 6 bases spanning the gap. Per germline, CDR1 SGHTA and CDR2 FQGNSA. CDR3 length equals 12 residues. The CDR3, as DNA: TGTGCCAGCAGCTTCGATATAGAGACCCAGTACTTC. Its protein product is CASSFDIETQYF.

The chain employs TRBV11-2 and TRBJ2-1; 11 bases agree with TRBD2. The CDR3 length is 16 residues. Germline CDR1 and CDR2: SGHAT and FQNNGV. With V trimmed by 4 bases and J by 7 bases, 9 bases remained unmatched. In nucleotides, the CDR3 is TGTGCCAGCAGCTCCATTAGCGGGAGGGCTTGGAATGAGCAGTTCTTC. This sequence encodes CASSSISGRAWNEQFF.

The V and J genes are TRBV20-1 and TRBJ2-2; possibly TRBD1 for D (6 bases). This CDR3 contains 15 residues. In germline, CDR1 is DFQATT, CDR2 SNEGSKA (reference sequence). Trimming cost V 2 bases and J 0 bases, with 10 bases left between them. This chain's CDR3 is CSARTGTTNTGELFF. The CDR3 DNA reads TGCAGTGCTAGAACCGGGACAACGAACACCGGGGAGCTGTTTTTT.